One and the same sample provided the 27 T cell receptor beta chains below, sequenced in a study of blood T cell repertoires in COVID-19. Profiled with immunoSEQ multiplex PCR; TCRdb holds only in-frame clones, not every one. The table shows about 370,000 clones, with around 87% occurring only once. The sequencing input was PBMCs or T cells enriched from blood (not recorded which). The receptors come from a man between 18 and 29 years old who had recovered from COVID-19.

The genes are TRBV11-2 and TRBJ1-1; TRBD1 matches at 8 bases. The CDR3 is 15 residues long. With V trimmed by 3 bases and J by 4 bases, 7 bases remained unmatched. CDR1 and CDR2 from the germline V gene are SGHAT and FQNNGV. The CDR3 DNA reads TGTGCCAGCAGCTTCTCAGGGGGCTTGGGCACTGAAGCTTTCTTT. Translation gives CASSFSGGLGTEAFF.

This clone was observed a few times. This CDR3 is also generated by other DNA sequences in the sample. CDR3 sequence reads: CASSLGPGGDTQYF. DNA for the CDR3: TGTGCCAGCAGCTTAGGACCGGGGGGAGACACGCAGTATTTT. This chain links TRBV7-2 with TRBJ2-3, with 7 positions matching TRBD2. The CDR3 extends over 14 amino acids. CDR1 is SGHTA and CDR2 is FQGNSA in the germline V gene. Germline trimming cut 1 base from V and 9 bases from J; bases unmatched to any gene: 7.

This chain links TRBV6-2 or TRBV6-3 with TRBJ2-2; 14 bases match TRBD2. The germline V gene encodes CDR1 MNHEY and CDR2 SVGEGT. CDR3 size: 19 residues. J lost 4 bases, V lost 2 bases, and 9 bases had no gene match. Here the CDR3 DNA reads TGTGCCAGCAGTTACCCTCAGACTAGCGGGAGGGGAGGCACCGGGGAGCTGTTTTTT. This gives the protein CASSYPQTSGRGGTGELFF.

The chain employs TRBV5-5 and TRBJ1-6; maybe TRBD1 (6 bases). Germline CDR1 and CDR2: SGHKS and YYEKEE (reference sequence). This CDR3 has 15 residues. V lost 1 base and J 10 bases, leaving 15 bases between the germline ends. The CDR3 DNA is TGTGCCAGCAGCTTGACCCACAGGGTCGAGTCACCCCTCCACTTT. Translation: CASSLTHRVESPLHF. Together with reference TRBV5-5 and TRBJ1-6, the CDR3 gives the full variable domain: DAGVTQSPTHLIKTRGQQVTLRCSPISGHKSVSWYQQVLGQGPQFIFQYYEKEERGRGNFPDRFSARQFPNYSSELNVNALLLGDSALYLCASSLTHRVESPLHFGNGTRLTVT.

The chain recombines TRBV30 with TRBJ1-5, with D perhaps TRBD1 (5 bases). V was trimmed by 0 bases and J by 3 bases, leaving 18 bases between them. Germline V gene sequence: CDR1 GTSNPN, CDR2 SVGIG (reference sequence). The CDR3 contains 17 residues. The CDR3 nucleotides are TGTGCCTGGAGTGTACTATCGGGGGGGTTTAACAATCAGCCCCAGCATTTT. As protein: CAWSVLSGGFNNQPQHF. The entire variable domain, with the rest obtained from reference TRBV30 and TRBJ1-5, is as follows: SQTIHQWPATLVQPVGSPLSLECTVEGTSNPNLYWYRQAAGRGLQLLFYSVGIGQISSEVPQNLSASRPQDRQFILSSKKLLLSDSGFYLCAWSVLSGGFNNQPQHFGDGTRLSIL.

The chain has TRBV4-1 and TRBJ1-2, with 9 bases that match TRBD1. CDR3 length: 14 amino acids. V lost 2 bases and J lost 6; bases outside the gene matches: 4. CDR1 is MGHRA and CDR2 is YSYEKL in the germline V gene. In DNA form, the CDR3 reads TGCGCCAGCAGCCAATCACAGGGGGCGGATGGCTACACCTTC. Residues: CASSQSQGADGYTF.

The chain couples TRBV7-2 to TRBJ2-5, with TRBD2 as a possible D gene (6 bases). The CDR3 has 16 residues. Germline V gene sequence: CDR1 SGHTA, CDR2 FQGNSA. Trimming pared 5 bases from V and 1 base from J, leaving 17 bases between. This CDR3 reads CASSPRRGGLQETQYF. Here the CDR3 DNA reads TGTGCCAGCAGCCCTAGGCGGGGCGGTCTCCAAGAGACCCAGTACTTC.

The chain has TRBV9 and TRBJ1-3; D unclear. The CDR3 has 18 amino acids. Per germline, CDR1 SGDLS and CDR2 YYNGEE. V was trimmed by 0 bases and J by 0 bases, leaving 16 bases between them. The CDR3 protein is CASSVAPGGSPSGNTIYF. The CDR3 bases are TGTGCCAGCAGCGTAGCTCCAGGAGGGTCACCCTCTGGAAACACCATATATTTT.

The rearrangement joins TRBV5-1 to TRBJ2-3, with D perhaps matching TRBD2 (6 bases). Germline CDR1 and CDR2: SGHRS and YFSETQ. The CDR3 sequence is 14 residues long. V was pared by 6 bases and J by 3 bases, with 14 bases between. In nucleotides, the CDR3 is TGCGCCAGCATGGGGGGAGAGGGGACAGATACGCAGTATTTT. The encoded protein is CASMGGEGTDTQYF.

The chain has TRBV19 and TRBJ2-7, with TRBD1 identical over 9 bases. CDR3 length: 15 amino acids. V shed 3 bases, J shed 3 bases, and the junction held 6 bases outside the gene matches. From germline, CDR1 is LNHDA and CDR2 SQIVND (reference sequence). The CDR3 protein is CASSIPGQGLYEQYF. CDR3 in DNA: TGTGCCAGTAGTATTCCGGGACAGGGTCTCTACGAGCAGTACTTC.

CDR3 protein: CASRSSNQPQHF. The CDR3 nucleotides are TGTGCCAGCAGGTCCTCCAATCAGCCCCAGCATTTT. The chain uses TRBV28 and TRBJ1-5, with D hard to call. Trimming removed 6 bases from V and 3 bases from J, with 6 bases in between. The CDR3 extends over 12 amino acids. Germline V gives CDR1 MDHEN, CDR2 SYDVKM.

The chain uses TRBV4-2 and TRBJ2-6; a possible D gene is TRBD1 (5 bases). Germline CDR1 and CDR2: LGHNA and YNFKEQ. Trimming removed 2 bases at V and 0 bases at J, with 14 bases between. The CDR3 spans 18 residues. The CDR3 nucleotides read TGTGCCAGCAGCCAAAGGGGAATAGTTGACTCTGGGGCCAACGTCCTGACTTTC. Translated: CASSQRGIVDSGANVLTF.

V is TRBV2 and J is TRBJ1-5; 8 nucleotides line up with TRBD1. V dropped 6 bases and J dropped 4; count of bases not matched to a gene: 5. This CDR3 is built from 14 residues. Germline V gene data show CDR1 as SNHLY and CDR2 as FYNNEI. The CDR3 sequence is CASRGTGNNQPQHF. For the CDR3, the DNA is TGTGCCAGCAGAGGGACAGGTAATAATCAGCCCCAGCATTTT.

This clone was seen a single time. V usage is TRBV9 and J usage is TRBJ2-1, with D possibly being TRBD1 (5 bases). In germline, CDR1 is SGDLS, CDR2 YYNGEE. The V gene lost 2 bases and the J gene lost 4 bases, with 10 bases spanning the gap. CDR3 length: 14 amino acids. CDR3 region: CASSVATVYNEQFF. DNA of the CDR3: TGTGCCAGCAGCGTGGCGACAGTTTACAATGAGCAGTTCTTC.

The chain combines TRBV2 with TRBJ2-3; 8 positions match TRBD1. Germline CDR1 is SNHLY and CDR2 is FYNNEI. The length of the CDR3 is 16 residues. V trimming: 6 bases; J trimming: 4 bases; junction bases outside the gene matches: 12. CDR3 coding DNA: TGTGCCAGCAGCACTAGTGACAGGGGAATGGCAGATACGCAGTATTTT. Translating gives CASSTSDRGMADTQYF.

This CDR3 reads CASSYPVSERGGYTF. DNA of the CDR3: TGTGCCAGCAGTTACCCAGTTTCAGAAAGAGGGGGCTACACCTTC. The chain links TRBV28 to TRBJ1-2; the D is unclear. This CDR3 contains 15 residues. Per the germline V gene, CDR1 is MDHEN and CDR2 is SYDVKM. The V and J ends lost 4 bases and 8 bases respectively, with 20 bases between them.

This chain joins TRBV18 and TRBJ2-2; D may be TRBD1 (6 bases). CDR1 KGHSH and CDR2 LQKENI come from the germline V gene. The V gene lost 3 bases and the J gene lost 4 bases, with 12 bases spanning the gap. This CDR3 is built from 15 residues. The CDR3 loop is CASSPGAQSTGELFF. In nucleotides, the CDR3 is TGTGCCAGCTCACCGGGGGCCCAGAGCACCGGGGAGCTGTTTTTT.

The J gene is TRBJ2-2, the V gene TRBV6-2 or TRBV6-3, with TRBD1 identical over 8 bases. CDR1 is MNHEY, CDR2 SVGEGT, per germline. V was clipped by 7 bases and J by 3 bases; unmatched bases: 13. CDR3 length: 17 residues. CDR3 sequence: CASIPGARGRDTGELFF. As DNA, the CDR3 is TGTGCCAGCATCCCCGGGGCCAGGGGGCGCGACACCGGGGAGCTGTTTTTT.

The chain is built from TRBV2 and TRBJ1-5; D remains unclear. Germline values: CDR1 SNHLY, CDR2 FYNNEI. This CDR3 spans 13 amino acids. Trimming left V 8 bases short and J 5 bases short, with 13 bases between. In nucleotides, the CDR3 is TGTGCCAGCCTTCTTTCTTTTGATCAGCCCCAGCATTTT. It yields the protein CASLLSFDQPQHF. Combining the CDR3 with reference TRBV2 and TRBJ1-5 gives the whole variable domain EPEVTQTPSHQVTQMGQEVILRCVPISNHLYFYWYRQILGQKVEFLVSFYNNEISEKSEIFDDQFSVERPDGSNFTLKIRSTKLEDSAMYFCASLLSFDQPQHFGDGTRLSIL.

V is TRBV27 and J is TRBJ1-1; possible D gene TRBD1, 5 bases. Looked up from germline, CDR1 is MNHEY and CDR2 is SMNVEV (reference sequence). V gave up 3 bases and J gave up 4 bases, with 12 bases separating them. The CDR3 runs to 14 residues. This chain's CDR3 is CASSFGGGITEAFF. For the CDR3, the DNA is TGTGCCAGCAGTTTTGGGGGAGGTATCACTGAAGCTTTCTTT.

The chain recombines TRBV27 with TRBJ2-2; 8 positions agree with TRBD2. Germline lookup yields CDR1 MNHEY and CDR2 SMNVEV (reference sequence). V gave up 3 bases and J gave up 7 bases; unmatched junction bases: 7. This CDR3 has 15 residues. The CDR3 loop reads CASSFGPGGHGELFF. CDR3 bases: TGTGCCAGCAGTTTTGGACCGGGAGGGCACGGGGAGCTGTTTTTT.

The CDR3 loop reads CASSLAGTGGYYGYTF. CDR3 sequence (DNA): TGTGCCAGCAGCTTGGCCGGGACAGGGGGCTACTATGGCTACACCTTC. The rearrangement links TRBV5-5 to TRBJ1-2, with 12 bases fitting TRBD1. With V trimmed by 0 bases and J by 3 bases, 3 bases remained unmatched. Germline V gives CDR1 SGHKS, CDR2 YYEKEE (reference sequence). The CDR3 has 16 residues.

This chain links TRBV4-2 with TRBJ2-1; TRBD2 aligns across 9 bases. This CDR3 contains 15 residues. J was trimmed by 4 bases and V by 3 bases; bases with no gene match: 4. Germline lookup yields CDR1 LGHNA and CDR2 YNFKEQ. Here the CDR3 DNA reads TGTGCCAGCAGCCAGAGCGGGGGGACTTACAATGAGCAGTTCTTC. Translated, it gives CASSQSGGTYNEQFF.

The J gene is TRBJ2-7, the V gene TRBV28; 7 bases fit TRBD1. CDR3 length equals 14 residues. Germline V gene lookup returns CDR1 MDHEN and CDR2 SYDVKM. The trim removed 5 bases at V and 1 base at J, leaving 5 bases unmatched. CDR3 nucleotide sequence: TGTGCCAGCAGTCGACAGGGCCTTTCCTACGAGCAGTACTTC. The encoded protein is CASSRQGLSYEQYF.

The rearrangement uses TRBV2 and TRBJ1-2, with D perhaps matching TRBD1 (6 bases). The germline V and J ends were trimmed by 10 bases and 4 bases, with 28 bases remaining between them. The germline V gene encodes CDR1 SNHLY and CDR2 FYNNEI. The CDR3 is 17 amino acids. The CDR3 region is CAIPPTLDGQPPYGYTF. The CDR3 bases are TGTGCCATACCTCCTACTTTAGATGGACAGCCTCCCTATGGCTACACCTTC.

CDR3 region: CASSGDRGRTLYGYTF. The CDR3 DNA is TGTGCCAGCAGCGGGGACAGGGGGCGCACCCTCTATGGCTACACCTTC. V usage is TRBV5-6 and J usage is TRBJ1-2; TRBD1 aligns across 12 bases. The CDR3 is 16 amino acids. Trimming at V came to 4 bases and at J to 4 bases, leaving 8 bases not matched to a gene. From germline, CDR1 is SGHDT and CDR2 YYEEEE.

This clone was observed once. CDR3 protein: CASNQGSYEQYF. As DNA, the CDR3 is TGTGCCAGCAACCAGGGGTCCTACGAGCAGTACTTC. The V and J genes are TRBV2 and TRBJ2-7, with D perhaps matching TRBD1 (6 bases). The germline gives CDR1 SNHLY, CDR2 FYNNEI. Trimming took 7 bases from V and 1 from J, leaving 8 bases between them. The CDR3 runs to 12 residues.